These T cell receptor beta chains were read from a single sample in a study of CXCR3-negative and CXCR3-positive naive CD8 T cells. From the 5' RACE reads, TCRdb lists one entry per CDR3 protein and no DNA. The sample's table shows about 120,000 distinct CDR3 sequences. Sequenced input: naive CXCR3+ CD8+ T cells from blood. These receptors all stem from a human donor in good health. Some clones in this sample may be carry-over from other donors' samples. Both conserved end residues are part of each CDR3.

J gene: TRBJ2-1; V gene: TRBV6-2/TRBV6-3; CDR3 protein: CASSRMWDKQFF
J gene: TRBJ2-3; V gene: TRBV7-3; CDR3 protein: CASSLTPDSGRGSTDTQYF
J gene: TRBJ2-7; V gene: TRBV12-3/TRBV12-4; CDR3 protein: CASSFGPERSSSYEQYF
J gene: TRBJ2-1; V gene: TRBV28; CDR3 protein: CASSFQGAHQDEQFF
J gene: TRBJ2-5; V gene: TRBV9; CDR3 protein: CASSVATLAGEMETQYF
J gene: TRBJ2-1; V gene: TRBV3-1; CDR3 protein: CASSQLAGGRYEQFF
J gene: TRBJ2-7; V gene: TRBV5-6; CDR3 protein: CASSLLDRAYEQYF
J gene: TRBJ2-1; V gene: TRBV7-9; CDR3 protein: CASSPTYYRRSTDNEQFF
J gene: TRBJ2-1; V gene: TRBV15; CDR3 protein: CATSRGRDWTYNEQFF
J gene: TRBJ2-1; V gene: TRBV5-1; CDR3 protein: CASRGAGGPLEQFF
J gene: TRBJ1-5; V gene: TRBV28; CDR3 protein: CASSFPNQPQHF
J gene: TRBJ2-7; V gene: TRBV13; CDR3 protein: CASSLRGEAGEQYF
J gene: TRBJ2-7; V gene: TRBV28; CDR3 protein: CASSASENYEQYF
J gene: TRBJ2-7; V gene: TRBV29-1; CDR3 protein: CSVVGSGGPYEQYF
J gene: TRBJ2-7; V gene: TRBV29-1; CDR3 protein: CSVLGGGMPYEQYF
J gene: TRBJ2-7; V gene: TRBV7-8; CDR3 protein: CASFPGPRDRIFSEQYF
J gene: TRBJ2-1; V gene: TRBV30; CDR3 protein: CAWRGLAGSSYNEQFF
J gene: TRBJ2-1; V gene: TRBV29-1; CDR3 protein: CSVEIAGPNNEQFF
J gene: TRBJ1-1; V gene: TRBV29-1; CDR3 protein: CSVGGVGTEAFF
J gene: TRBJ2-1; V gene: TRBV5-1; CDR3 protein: CASSLTGGSRDEQFF
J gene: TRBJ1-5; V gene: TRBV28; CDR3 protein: CASSLPGGAGNQPQHF
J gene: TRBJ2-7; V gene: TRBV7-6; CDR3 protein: CASSFGAYEQYF
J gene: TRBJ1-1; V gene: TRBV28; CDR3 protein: CASSLRATNTEAFF
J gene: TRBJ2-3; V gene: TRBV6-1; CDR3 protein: CASSEFIWDKGLDTDTQYF
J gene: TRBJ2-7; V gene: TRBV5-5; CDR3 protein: CASSPGLSAGDTYEQYF
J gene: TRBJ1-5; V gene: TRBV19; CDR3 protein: CASNQRQGNQPQHF
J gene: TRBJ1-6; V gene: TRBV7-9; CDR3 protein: CASSLVQGNSPLHF
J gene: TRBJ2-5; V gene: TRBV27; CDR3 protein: CASSGLATGETQYF
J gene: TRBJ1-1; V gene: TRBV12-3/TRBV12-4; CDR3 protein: CASSPSVLVGGTEAFF